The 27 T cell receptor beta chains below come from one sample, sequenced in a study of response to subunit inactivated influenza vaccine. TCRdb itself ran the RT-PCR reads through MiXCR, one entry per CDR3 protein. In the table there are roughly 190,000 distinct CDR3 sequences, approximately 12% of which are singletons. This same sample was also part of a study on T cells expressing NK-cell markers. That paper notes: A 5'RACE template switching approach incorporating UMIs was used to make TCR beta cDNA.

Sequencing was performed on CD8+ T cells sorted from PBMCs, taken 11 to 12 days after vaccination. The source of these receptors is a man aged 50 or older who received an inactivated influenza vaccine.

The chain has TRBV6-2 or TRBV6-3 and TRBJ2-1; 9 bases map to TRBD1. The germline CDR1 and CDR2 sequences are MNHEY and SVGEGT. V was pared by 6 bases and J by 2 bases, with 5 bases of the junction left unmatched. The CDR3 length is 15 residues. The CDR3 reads CASSPRDRAYNEQFF. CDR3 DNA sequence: TGTGCCAGCAGCCCCCGGGACAGGGCCTACAATGAGCAGTTCTTC.

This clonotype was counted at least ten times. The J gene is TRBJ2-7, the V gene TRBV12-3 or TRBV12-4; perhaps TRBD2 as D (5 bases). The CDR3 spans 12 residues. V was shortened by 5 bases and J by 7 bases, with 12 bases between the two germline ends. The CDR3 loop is CASSPSSGEQYF. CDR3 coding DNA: TGTGCCAGCAGTCCTTCTTCGGGAGAGCAGTACTTC.

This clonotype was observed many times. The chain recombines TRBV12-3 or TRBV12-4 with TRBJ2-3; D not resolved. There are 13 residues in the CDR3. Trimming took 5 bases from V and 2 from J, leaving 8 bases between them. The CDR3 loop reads CASSTRFTDTQYF. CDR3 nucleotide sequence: TGTGCCAGCAGTACCCGCTTCACAGATACGCAGTATTTT.

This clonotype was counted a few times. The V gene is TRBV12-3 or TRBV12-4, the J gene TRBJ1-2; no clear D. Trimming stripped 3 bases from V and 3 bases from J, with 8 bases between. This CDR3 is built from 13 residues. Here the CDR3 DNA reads TGTGCCAGCAGTTTTGGGGTTGACTATGGCTACACCTTC. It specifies CASSFGVDYGYTF.

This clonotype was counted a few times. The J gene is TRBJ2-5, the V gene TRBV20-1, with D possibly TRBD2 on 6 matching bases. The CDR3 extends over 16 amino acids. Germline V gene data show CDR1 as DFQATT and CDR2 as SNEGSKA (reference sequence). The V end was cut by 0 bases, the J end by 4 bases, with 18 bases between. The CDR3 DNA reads TGCAGTGCTAGAGATGGGGTGCGGGGTGTGGGAGAGACCCAGTACTTC. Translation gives CSARDGVRGVGETQYF.

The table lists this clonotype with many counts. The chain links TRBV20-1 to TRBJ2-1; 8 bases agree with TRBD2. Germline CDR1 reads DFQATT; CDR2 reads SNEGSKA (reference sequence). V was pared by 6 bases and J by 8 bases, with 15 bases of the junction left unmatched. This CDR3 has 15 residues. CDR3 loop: CSARRAASGSDEQFF. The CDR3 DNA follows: TGCAGTGCGCGACGGGCGGCGAGCGGGAGCGATGAGCAGTTCTTC.

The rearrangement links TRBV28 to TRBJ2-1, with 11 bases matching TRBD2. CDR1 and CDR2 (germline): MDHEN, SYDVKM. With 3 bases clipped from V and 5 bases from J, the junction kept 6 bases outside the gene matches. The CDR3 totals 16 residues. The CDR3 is CASSFVGTSGDNEQFF. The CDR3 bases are TGTGCCAGCAGTTTTGTCGGGACTAGCGGCGACAATGAGCAGTTCTTC.

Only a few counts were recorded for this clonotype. The CDR3 nucleotides read TGTGCCAGCAGACTAGCGGGAGGGCCAGTTTTTACAGATACGCAGTATTTT. It yields the protein CASRLAGGPVFTDTQYF. J is TRBJ2-3 and V is TRBV28, with 13 bases identical to TRBD2. V dropped 6 bases and J dropped 3; count of bases not matched to a gene: 9. The CDR3 totals 17 residues. Looked up from germline, CDR1 is MDHEN and CDR2 is SYDVKM.

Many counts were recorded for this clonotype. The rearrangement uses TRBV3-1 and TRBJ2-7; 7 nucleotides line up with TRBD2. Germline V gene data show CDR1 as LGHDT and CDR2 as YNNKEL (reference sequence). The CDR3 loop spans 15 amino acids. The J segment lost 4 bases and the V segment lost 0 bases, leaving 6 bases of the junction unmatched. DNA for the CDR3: TGTGCCAGCAGCCAAGAGGCGGGGGAGGGGTACGAGCAGTACTTC. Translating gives CASSQEAGEGYEQYF.

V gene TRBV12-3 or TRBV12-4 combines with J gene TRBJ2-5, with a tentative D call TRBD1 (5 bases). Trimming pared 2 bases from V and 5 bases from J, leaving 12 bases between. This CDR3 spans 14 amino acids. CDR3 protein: CASSLMGPGETQYF. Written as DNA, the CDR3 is TGTGCCAGCAGTTTAATGGGGCCAGGGGAGACCCAGTACTTC.

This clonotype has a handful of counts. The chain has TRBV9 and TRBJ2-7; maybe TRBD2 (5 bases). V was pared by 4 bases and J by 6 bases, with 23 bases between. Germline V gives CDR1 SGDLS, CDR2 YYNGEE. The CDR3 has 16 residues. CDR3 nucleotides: TGTGCCAGCAGCTTTAGGAAGGGCCCCGAGGGCGCCGAGCAGTACTTC. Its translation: CASSFRKGPEGAEQYF.

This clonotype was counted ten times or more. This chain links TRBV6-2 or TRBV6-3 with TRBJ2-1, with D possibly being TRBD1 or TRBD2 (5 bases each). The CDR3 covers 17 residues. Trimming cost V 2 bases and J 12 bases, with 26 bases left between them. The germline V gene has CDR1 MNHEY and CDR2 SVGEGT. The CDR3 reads CASSYHLTGTPRFLQFF. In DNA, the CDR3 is TGTGCCAGCAGTTACCACCTTACCGGGACCCCACGGTTTTTGCAGTTCTTC.

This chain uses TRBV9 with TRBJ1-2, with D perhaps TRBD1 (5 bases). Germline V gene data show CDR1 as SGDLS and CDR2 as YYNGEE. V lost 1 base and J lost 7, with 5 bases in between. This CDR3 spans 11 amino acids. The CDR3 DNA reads TGTGCCAGCAGCGTAACAGGTGGCTACACCTTC. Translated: CASSVTGGYTF.

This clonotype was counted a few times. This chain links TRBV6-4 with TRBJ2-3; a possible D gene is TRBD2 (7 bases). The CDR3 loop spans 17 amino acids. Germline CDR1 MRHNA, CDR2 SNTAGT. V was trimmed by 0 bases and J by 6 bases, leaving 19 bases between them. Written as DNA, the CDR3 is TGTGCCAGCAGTGACTCGAATGGGGGGGGGCCAGTGGATACGCAGTATTTT. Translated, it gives CASSDSNGGGPVDTQYF.

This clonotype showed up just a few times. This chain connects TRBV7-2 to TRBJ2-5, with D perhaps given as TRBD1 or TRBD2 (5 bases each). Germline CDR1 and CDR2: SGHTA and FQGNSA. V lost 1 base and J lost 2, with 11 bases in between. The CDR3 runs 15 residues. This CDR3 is CASSLEPGPQETQYF. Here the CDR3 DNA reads TGTGCCAGCAGCTTAGAACCGGGGCCACAAGAGACCCAGTACTTC.

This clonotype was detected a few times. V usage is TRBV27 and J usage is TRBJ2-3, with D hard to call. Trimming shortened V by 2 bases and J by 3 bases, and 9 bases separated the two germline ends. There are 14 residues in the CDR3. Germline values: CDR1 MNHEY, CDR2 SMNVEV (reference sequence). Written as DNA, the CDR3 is TGTGCCAGCAGTTTAGTGGGGAAGACAGATACGCAGTATTTT. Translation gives CASSLVGKTDTQYF.

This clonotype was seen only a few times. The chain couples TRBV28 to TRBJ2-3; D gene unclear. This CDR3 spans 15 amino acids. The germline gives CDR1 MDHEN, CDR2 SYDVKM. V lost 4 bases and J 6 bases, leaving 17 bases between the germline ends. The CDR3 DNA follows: TGTGCCAGCAGTTCGGTGCGTAGGCCCGGGGATACGCAGTATTTT. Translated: CASSSVRRPGDTQYF.

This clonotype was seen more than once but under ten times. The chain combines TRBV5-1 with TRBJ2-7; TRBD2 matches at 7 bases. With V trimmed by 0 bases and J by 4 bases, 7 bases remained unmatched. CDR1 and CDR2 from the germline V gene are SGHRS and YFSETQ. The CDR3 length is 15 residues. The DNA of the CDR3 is TGCGCCAGCAGCTTGGCCCCGGGGGGTCCATACGAGCAGTACTTC. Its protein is CASSLAPGGPYEQYF.

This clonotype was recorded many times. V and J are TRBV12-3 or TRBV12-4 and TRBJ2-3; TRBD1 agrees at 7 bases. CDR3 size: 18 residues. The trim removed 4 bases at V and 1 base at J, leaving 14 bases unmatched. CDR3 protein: CASSSTGTETSGTDTQYF. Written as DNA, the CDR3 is TGTGCCAGCAGTTCAACCGGGACAGAGACCTCTGGCACAGATACGCAGTATTTT.

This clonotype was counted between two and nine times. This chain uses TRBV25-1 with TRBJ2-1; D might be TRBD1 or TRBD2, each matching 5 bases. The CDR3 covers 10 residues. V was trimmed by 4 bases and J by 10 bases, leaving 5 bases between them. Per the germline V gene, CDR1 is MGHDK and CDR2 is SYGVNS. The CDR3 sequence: CASSGGEQFF. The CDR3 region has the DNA TGTGCCAGCAGTGGGGGGGAGCAGTTCTTC. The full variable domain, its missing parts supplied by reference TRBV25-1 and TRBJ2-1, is EADIYQTPRYLVIGTGKKITLECSQTMGHDKMYWYQQDPGMELHLIHYSYGVNSTEKGDLSSESTVSRIRTEHFPLTLESARPSHTSQYLCASSGGEQFFGPGTRLTVL.

CDR3 nucleotide sequence: TGTGCCATCAGAACTAGACCGAACACCGGGGAGCTGTTTTTT. Its translation: CAIRTRPNTGELFF. The genes are TRBV10-3 and TRBJ2-2, with D maybe TRBD2 (5 bases). The ends were cut back, 6 bases at V and 0 bases at J, with 8 bases in the middle. The CDR3 totals 14 residues. CDR1 is ENHRY and CDR2 is SYGVKD in the germline V gene.

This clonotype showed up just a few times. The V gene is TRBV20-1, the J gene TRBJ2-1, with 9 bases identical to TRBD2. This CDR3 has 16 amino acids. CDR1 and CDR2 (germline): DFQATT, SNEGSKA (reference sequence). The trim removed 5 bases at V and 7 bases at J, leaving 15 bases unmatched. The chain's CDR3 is CSAPSPLAGLRNEQFF. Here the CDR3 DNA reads TGCAGTGCTCCCTCCCCCCTAGCGGGGCTTAGGAATGAGCAGTTCTTC.

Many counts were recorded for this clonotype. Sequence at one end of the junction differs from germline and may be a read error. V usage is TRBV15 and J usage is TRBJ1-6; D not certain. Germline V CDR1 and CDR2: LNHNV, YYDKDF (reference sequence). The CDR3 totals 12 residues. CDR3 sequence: CATSGENSPLHF. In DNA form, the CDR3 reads TGTGCCACCAGCGGAGAAAATTCACCCCTCCACTTT. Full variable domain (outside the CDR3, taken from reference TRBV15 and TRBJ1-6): DAMVIQNPRYQVTQFGKPVTLSCSQTLNHNVMYWYQQKSSQAPKLLFHYYDKDFNNEADTPDNFQSRRPNTSFCFLDIRSPGLGDTAMYLCATSGENSPLHFGNGTRLTVT.

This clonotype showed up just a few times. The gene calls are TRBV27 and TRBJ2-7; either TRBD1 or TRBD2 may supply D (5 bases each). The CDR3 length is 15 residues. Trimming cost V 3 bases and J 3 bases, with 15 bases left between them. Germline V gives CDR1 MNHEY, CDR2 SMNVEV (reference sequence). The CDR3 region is CASSLGRSDLYEQYF. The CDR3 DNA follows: TGTGCCAGCAGTTTGGGACGCTCGGATCTCTACGAGCAGTACTTC.

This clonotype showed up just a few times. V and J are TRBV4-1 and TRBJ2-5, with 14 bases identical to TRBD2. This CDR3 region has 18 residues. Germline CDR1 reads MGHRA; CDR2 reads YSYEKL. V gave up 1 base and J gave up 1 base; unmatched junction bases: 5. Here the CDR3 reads CASSQAPGLAGVQETQYF. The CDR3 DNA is TGCGCCAGCAGCCAAGCCCCGGGACTAGCGGGAGTCCAAGAGACCCAGTACTTC.

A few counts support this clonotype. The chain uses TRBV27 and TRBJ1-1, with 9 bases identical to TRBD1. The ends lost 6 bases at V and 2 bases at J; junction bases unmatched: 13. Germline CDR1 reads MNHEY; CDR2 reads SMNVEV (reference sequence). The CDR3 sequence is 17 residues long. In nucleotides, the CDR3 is TGTGCCAGCAGGTTACAGGGGGCCCTTTACCTTAACACTGAAGCTTTCTTT. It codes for CASRLQGALYLNTEAFF.

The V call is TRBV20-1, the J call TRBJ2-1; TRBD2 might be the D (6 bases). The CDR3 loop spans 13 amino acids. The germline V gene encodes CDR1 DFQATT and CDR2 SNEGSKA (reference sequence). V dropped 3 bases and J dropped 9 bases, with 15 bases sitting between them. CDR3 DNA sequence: TGCAGTGCTAGTGCCGGGGAGGTGGGTGAGCAGTTCTTC. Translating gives CSASAGEVGEQFF.